The present entry profiles one T cell receptor beta chain with its context. CDR3 length: 14 amino acids. Germline assignment: CDR1 SQVTM and CDR2 ANQGSEA. V was pared by 6 bases and J by 2 bases, with 15 bases between. The sample belongs to a study of blood T cells in healthy people across ages. Next came a second PCR, run for roughly 6 to 11 cycles, which used a sample-barcoded 5' primer along with a J-beta primer mix. Every cDNA molecule bore a tag from a template-switch adaptor containing 12 random nucleotides. TCRdb passed the 5' RACE reads through MiXCR, listing each CDR3 protein once. The sample lists 600,000 to 1,000,000 distinct CDR3 sequences, more than 45% occurring once.

Material for sequencing was blood. The V gene is TRBV29-1, the J gene TRBJ2-3; D is ambiguous. The sequence was obtained from a man aged 25-40 years in good health. The CDR3 spells CSVAGRPDTDTQYF. In nucleotides, the CDR3 is TGCAGCGTGGCCGGAAGGCCTGACACAGATACGCAGTATTTT.